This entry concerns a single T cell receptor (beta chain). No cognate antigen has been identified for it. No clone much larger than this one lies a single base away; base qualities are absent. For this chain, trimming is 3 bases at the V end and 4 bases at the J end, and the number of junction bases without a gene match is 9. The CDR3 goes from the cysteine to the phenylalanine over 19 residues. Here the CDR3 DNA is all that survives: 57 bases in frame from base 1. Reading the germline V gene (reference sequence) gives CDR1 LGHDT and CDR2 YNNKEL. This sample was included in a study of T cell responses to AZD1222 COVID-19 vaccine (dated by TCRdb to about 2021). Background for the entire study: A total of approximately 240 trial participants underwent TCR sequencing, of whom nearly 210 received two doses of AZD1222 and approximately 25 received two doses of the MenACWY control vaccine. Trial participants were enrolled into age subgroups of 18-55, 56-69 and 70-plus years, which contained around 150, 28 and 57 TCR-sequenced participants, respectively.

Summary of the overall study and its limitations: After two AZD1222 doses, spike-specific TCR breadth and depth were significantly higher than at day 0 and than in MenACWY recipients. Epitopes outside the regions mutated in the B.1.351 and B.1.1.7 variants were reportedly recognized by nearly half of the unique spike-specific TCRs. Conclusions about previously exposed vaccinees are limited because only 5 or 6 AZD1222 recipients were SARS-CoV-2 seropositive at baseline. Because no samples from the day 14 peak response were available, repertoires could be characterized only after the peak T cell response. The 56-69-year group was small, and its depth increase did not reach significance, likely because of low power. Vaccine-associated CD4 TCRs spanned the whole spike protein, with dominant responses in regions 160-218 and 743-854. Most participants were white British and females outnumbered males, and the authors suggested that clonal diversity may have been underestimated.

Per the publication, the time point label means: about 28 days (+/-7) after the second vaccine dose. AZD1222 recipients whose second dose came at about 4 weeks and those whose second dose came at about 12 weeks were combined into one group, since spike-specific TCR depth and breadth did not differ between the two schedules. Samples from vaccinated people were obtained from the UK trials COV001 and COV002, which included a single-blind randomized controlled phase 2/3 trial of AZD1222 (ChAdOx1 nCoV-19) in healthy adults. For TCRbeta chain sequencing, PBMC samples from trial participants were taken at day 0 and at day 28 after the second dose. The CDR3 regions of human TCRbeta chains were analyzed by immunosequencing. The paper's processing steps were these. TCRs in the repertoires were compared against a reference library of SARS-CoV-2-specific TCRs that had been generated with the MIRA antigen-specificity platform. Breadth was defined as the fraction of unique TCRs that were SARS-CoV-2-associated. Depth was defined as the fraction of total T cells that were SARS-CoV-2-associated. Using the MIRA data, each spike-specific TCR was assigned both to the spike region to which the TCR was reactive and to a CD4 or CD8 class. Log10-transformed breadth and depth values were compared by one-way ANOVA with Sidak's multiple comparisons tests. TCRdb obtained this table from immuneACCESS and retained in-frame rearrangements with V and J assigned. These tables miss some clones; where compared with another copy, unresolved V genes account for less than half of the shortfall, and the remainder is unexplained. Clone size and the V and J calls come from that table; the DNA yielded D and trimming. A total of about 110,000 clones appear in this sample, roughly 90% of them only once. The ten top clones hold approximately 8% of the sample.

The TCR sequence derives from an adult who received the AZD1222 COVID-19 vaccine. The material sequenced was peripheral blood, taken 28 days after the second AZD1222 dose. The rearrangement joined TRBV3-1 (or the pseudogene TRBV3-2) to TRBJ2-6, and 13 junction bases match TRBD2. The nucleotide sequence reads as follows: TGTGCCAGCAGCCACCCAGGGGGACTAGCGGGATCAGGGGCCAACGTCCTGACTTTC. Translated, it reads CASSHPGGLAGSGANVLTF.